The clone carrying this TCR beta chain has more than one count but fewer than ten. Its antigen is not identified. The data stem from a study of shared clonotypes between healthy human individuals. Study conclusions and caveats: Investigators expected sequencing depth to affect clonotype sharing among donors.

This CDR3 comprises 14 residues. The V end was cut by 1 base, the J end by 4 bases, with 10 bases between. Germline CDR1 and CDR2: SGHVS and FQNEAQ. The method was immunoSEQ multiplex PCR; TCRdb's version includes in-frame clones alone and lacks a portion of them. The sample contains some 2,000,000 clones, roughly 95% of which appear only once. This chain connects TRBV7-8 to TRBJ1-2; D is ambiguous. This sequence was found in a man younger than 30 in good health. Input material: naive CD4+ T cells sorted from blood. Subset given: CD45RA+ positively selected. In DNA form, the CDR3 reads TGTGCCAGCAGCTTAGAAGGACTTGTCTATGGCTACACCTTC. Protein product: CASSLEGLVYGYTF.